This T cell receptor (beta chain) stems from a study of OX40 agonist ivuxolimab in advanced cancers. Germline V CDR1 and CDR2: LNHDA, SQIVND (reference sequence). This CDR3 region has 19 residues. V trimming: 5 bases; J trimming: 2 bases; junction bases outside the gene matches: 12. Method: immunoSEQ multiplex PCR; TCRdb's copy keeps in-frame clones and lacks some. The table includes 35,000 to 45,000 clones, over 75% detected once. The material was CD4+ or CD8+ T cells sorted from blood, obtained in a trial of the OX40 agonist ivuxolimab. This receptor was taken from an adult with an advanced solid tumor such as melanoma, head and neck, liver or kidney cancer. The V gene is TRBV19, the J gene TRBJ2-3; 14 bases are shared with TRBD2. The CDR3 DNA reads as TGTGCCAGTAGTCCCAGGGGACTAGCGGGGGTCCTTTCCACAGATACGCAGTATTTT. This encodes CASSPRGLAGVLSTDTQYF. Using reference TRBV19 and TRBJ2-3 for the parts outside the CDR3, the full variable domain is DGGITQSPKYLFRKEGQNVTLSCEQNLNHDAMYWYRQDPGQGLRLIYYSQIVNDFQKGDIAEGYSVSREKKESFPLTVTSAQKNPTAFYLCASSPRGLAGVLSTDTQYFGPGTRLTVL.